The T cell receptor beta chain described here comes from a study of T cell responses to AZD1222 COVID-19 vaccine. This CDR3 has 14 residues. V was shortened by 4 bases and J by 2 bases, with 10 bases between the two germline ends. Germline lookup yields CDR1 SEHNR and CDR2 FQNEAQ (reference sequence). Some clones are missing from TCRdb's copy, which holds only in-frame ones; the method was immunoSEQ multiplex PCR. The sample lists under 200,000 clones, around 85% occurring once. This rearrangement joins TRBV7-9 to TRBJ2-3; D remains unclear. Source: peripheral blood, taken 28 days after the second AZD1222 dose. The sequence came from an adult who received the AZD1222 COVID-19 vaccine. The CDR3 DNA reads as TGTGCCAGCAGCTCCCCAGGAATCACAGATACGCAGTATTTT. This gives the protein CASSSPGITDTQYF. Supplemented by reference TRBV7-9 and TRBJ2-3, the full variable domain reads DTGVSQNPRHKITKRGQNVTFRCDPISEHNRLYWYRQTLGQGPEFLTYFQNEAQLEKSRLLSDRFSAERPKGSFSTLEIQRTEQGDSAMYLCASSSPGITDTQYFGPGTRLTVL.